This T cell receptor (beta chain) derives from a study of blood T cell repertoires in COVID-19 (dated by TCRdb to about 2020). A note on the overall study: The collaborator samples originated in the United States, Italy and Spain and spanned the acute and convalescent phases of COVID-19. The material from the prospective study consisted of cDNA or gDNA derived from T cells, B-cell-depleted T cells, or PBMCs. The dataset comprised deeply sampled blood TCRbeta repertoires from subjects exposed to, actively infected with, or recovered from COVID-19. A freely available public database, intended as a resource for researchers studying the immune response to SARS-CoV-2, is where the repertoires were released. Samples were obtained from the ongoing ImmuneRACE study (first 160 participants) and from 950 to 1,500 subjects provided by 6 global collaborators. Nearly every sample came with metadata listing a de-identified subject ID, COVID-19 status, age in years and sex. Where available, HLA class I and class II types were taken from metadata supplied by the sample provider and were not determined by assay-based typing. General conclusions and limits of the study: The amount of clinical and demographic metadata varied by source and participant and was provided uncurated.

Collaborating institutions collected whole blood in K2EDTA tubes following their own protocols. For TCRbeta analysis, collaborators shipped samples as frozen whole blood, isolated PBMCs, or DNA extracted from either of those sample types. With regard to this clone: Its recognized antigen is unknown. No much larger clone exists at a distance of one base, and base qualities are not known.

TCRbeta CDR3 regions were amplified from genomic DNA using the immunoSEQ Assay, a bias-controlled multiplex PCR. The authors' pipeline ran thus. Within the assay, amplification of reference gene primers was used to estimate how many nucleated cells each sample contained. To quantify the absolute abundance of each unique TCRbeta CDR3 rearrangement, sequence reads were collapsed and filtered. For each sample, productive Simpson clonality was calculated as the square root of Simpson's diversity index over productive rearrangements. What TCRdb holds here is the immuneACCESS table cut down to in-frame rearrangements. Part of the clones is not present; checked against another copy, under half of the missing clones reflect an unresolved V gene, and the others are unexplained. V and J calls and clone size are given by that table; D and trimming were obtained from the DNA. In all, the sample holds around 220,000 clones, and under 90% of those were seen once. About 4.8% of the sample belongs to the ten largest clones.

CDR1 MDHEN and CDR2 SYDVKM are derived from the germline V gene. The cysteine opens and the phenylalanine closes a CDR3 of 14 amino acids. Solely the CDR3 DNA is kept, with 42 bases framed from the first base. V lost 7 bases and J lost 0 bases, and the count of bases not matched to a germline gene is 3. The sequence derives from a man aged 50-59 years with acute or convalescent COVID-19. The sequence links TRBV28 to TRBJ2-3; 8 central nucleotides agree with TRBD1. Specimen: peripheral blood. The nucleotide sequence reads TGTGCCAGCATCACAGGGGGGAGCACAGATACGCAGTATTTT. It is translated as CASITGGSTDTQYF.